The next 5 T cell receptor beta chains were all read from a single sample in a study of patients and donors after allogeneic stem cell transplantation. MiXCR was run by TCRdb on the RT-PCR reads, yielding one entry per CDR3 protein. The sample consists of fewer than 500,000 distinct CDR3 sequences, approximately 16% of them appearing once. The sequencing sample was made of blood, either unsorted or a sorted T cell fraction (not recorded which). These receptors originate from a human donor who was either an allogeneic HSCT recipient or a stem cell or donor lymphocyte infusion donor (not recorded which). It is not recorded whose cells these are; they may come from a transplant donor.

This chain links TRBV5-1 with TRBJ2-1; 8 bases are shared with TRBD2. V was clipped by 4 bases and J by 0 bases; unmatched bases: 6. There are 16 residues in the CDR3. In germline, CDR1 is SGHRS, CDR2 YFSETQ. The CDR3 DNA reads TGCGCCAGCAGCGAGTCGACTAGCGCCTCCTACAATGAGCAGTTCTTC. It encodes CASSESTSASYNEQFF.

This clonotype came up a few times. V gene TRBV20-1 combines with J gene TRBJ2-7; D gene ambiguous. Trimming removed 0 bases at V and 5 bases at J, with 20 bases between. CDR3 length: 16 residues. Germline CDR1 is DFQATT and CDR2 is SNEGSKA (reference sequence). CDR3 DNA: TGCAGTGCTAGAGATCCTCTAAGTGGGATGTTACACGAGCAGTACTTC. Its translation is CSARDPLSGMLHEQYF.

This clonotype was counted between two and nine times. The CDR3 is CSASSWRDRGLGEQYF. In DNA, the CDR3 is TGCAGTGCTAGTTCTTGGAGGGACAGGGGTTTAGGCGAGCAGTACTTC. The gene calls are TRBV20-1 and TRBJ2-7, with 10 bases lining up with TRBD1. The V segment lost 3 bases and the J segment 6 bases; nucleotides outside the gene matches: 14. The CDR3 has 16 amino acids. The V gene's germline CDR1 is DFQATT and CDR2 SNEGSKA (reference sequence).

This clonotype was seen a few times. The rearrangement joins TRBV6-5 to TRBJ1-5, with a possible D match to TRBD1 (6 bases). The germline V gene has CDR1 MNHEY and CDR2 SVGAGI. The CDR3 sequence is 15 residues long. V was shortened by 0 bases and J by 6 bases, with 12 bases between the two germline ends. Written as DNA, the CDR3 is TGTGCCAGCAGTTACTCGGGGGGGCTTGGTCAGCCCCAGCATTTT. This translates into CASSYSGGLGQPQHF.

The chain is built from TRBV5-1 and TRBJ1-6, with 7 bases identical to TRBD1. The V segment lost 2 bases and the J segment 4 bases; nucleotides outside the gene matches: 3. Germline lookup yields CDR1 SGHRS and CDR2 YFSETQ. The CDR3 is 15 residues long. The CDR3 DNA reads as TGCGCCAGCAGCTTAACAGGGGAATATAATTCACCCCTCCACTTT. As protein: CASSLTGEYNSPLHF.